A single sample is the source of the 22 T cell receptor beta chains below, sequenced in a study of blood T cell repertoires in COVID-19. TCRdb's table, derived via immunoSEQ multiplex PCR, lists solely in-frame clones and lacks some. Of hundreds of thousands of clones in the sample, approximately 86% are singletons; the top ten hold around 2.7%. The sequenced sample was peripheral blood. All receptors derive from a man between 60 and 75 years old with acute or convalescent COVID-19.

CDR3 nucleotides: TGTGCCAGCAGCCCCGACAGACGCCGCTACGAGCAGTACTTC. Amino acid sequence: CASSPDRRRYEQYF. This chain connects TRBV28 to TRBJ2-7; a possible D gene is TRBD1 (5 bases). The CDR3 runs 14 residues. Germline V gene data show CDR1 as MDHEN and CDR2 as SYDVKM. V lost 6 bases, J lost 3 bases, and 15 bases lay in between.

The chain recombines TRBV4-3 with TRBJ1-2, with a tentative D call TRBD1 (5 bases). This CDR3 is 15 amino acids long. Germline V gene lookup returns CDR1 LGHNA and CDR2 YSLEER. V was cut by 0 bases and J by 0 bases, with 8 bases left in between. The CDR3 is CASSQEDTPNYGYTF. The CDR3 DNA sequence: TGCGCCAGCAGCCAAGAGGACACCCCTAACTATGGCTACACCTTC.

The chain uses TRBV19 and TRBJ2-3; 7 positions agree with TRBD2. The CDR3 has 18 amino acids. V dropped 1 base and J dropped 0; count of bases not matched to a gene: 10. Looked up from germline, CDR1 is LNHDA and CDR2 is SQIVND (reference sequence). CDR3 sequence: CASSIGWWASGSTDTQYF. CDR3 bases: TGTGCCAGTAGTATAGGGTGGTGGGCTAGCGGAAGCACAGATACGCAGTATTTT.

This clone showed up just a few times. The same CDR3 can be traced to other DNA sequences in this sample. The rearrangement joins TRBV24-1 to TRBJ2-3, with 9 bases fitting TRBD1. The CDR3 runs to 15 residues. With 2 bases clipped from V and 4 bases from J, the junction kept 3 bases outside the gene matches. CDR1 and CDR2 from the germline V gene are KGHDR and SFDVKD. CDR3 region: CATSDSGQGSDTQYF. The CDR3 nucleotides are TGTGCCACCAGTGATTCGGGACAGGGATCAGATACGCAGTATTTT.

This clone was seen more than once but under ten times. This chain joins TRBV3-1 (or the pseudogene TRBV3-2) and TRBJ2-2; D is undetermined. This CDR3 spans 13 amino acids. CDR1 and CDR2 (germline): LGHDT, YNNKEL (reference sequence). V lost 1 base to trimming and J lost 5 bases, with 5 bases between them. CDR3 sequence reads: CASSQVRTGELFF. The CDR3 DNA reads TGTGCCAGCAGCCAAGTTAGAACCGGGGAGCTGTTTTTT.

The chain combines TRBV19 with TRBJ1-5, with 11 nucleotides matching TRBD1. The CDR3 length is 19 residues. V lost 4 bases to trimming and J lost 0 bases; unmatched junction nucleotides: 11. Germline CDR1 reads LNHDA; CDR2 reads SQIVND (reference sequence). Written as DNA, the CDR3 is TGTGCCAGTAGTACCTTACCGGGACAGGGGGGGTATAGCAATCAGCCCCAGCATTTT. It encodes CASSTLPGQGGYSNQPQHF. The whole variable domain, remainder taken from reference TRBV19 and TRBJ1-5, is DGGITQSPKYLFRKEGQNVTLSCEQNLNHDAMYWYRQDPGQGLRLIYYSQIVNDFQKGDIAEGYSVSREKKESFPLTVTSAQKNPTAFYLCASSTLPGQGGYSNQPQHFGDGTRLSIL.

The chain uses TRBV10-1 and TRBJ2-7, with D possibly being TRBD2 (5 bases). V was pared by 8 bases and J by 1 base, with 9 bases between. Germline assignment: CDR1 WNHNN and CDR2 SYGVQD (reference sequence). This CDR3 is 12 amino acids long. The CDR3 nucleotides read TGCGCCAGCTACGGGGTGTCCTACGAGCAGTACTTC. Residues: CASYGVSYEQYF.

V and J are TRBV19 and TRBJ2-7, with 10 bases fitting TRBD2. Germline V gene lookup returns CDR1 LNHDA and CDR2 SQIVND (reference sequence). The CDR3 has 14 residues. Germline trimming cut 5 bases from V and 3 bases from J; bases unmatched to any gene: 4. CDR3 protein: CASSFRTSGYEQYF. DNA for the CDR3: TGTGCCAGTAGTTTCAGGACTAGCGGCTACGAGCAGTACTTC.

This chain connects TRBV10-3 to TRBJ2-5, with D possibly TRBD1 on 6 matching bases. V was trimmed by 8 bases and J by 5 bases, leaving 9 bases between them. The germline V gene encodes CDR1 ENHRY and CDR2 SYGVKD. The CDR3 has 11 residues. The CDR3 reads CAIGGDETQYF. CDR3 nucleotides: TGTGCCATCGGGGGCGACGAGACCCAGTACTTC.

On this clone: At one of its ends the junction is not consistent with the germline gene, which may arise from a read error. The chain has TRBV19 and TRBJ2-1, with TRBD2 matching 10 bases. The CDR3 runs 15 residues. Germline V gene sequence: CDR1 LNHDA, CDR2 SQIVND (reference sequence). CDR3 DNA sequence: TGTGCCAGTAGAATAGCGGGGGGCAATTACAATGAGCAGTTCTTC. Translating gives CASRIAGGNYNEQFF. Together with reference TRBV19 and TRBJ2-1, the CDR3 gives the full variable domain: DGGITQSPKYLFRKEGQNVTLSCEQNLNHDAMYWYRQDPGQGLRLIYYSQIVNDFQKGDIAEGYSVSREKKESFPLTVTSAQKNPTAFYLCASRIAGGNYNEQFFGPGTRLTVL.

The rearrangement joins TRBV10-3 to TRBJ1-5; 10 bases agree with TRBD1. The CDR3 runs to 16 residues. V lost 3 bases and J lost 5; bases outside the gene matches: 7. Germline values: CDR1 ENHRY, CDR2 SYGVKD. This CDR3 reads CAISEEGTGVDQPQHF. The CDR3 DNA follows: TGTGCCATCAGTGAAGAAGGGACAGGGGTCGATCAGCCCCAGCATTTT.

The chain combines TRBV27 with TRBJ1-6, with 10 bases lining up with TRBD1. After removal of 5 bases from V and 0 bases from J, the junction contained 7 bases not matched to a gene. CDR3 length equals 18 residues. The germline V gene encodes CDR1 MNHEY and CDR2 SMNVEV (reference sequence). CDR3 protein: CASSLRTGGLSYNSPLHF. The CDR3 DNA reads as TGTGCCAGCAGTCTACGGACAGGGGGTCTCTCCTATAATTCACCCCTCCACTTT.

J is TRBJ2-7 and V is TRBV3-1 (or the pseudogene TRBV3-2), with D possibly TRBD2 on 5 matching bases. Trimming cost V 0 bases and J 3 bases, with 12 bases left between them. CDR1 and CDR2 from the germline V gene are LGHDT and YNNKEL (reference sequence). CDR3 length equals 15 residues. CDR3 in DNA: TGTGCCAGCAGCCAAGAAGGTCCCGCGGGCTACGAGCAGTACTTC. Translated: CASSQEGPAGYEQYF.

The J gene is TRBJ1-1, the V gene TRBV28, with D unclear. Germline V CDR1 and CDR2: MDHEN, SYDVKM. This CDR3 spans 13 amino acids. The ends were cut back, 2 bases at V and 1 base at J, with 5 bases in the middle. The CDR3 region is CASSLVGNTEAFF. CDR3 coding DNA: TGTGCCAGCAGTTTAGTCGGGAACACTGAAGCTTTCTTT.

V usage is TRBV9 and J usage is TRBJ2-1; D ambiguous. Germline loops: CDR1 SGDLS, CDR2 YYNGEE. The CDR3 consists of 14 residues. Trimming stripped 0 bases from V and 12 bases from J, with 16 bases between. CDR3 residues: CASSVAHDPLGQFF. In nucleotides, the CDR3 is TGTGCCAGCAGCGTAGCCCACGACCCGCTAGGGCAGTTCTTC.

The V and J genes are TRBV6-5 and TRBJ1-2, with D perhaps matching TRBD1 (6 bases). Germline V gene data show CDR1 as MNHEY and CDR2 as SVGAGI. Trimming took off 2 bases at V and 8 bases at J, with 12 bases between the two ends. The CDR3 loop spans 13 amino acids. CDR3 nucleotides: TGTGCCAGCAGTTACCGAACAGGGCTCGGCTACACCTTC. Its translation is CASSYRTGLGYTF.

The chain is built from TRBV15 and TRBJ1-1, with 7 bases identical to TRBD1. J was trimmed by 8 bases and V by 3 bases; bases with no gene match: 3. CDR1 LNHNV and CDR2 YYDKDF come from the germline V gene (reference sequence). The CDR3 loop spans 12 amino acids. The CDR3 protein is CATSSGTAEAFF. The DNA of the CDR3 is TGTGCCACCAGCAGTGGGACAGCCGAAGCTTTCTTT.

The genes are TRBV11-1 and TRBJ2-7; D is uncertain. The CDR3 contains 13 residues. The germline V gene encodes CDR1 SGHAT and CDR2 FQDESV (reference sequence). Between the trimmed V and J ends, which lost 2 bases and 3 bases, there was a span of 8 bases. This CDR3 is CASSLIQDYEQYF. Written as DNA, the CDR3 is TGTGCCAGCAGCTTAATCCAGGACTACGAGCAGTACTTC.

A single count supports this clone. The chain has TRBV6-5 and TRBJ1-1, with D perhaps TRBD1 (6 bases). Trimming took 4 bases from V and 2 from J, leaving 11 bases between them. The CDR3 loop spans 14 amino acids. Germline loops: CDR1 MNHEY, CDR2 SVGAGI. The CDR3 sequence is CASSSDSSNTEAFF. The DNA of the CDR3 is TGTGCCAGCAGTTCGGACAGTTCAAACACTGAAGCTTTCTTT.

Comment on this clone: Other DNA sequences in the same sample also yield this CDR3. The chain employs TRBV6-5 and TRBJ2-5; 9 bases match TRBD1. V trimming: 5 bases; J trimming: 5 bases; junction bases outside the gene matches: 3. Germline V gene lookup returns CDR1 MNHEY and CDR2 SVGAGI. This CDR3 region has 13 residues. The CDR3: CASSRDRDETQYF. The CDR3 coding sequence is TGTGCCAGCAGTAGGGACAGGGACGAGACCCAGTACTTC.

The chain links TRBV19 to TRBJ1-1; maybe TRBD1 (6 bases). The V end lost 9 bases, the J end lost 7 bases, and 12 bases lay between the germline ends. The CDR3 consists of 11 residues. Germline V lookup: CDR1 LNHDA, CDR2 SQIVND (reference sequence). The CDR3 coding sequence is TGTGCCAGCTCGCCAGGGGTTGAAGCTTTCTTT. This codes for CASSPGVEAFF.

This chain's CDR3 is CASRDSGQSYEQYF. Written as DNA, the CDR3 is TGTGCCAGCAGGGACTCCGGACAGTCCTACGAGCAGTACTTC. The chain is built from TRBV25-1 and TRBJ2-7; possibly TRBD1 for D (6 bases). CDR1 and CDR2 (germline): MGHDK, SYGVNS. Trimming removed 6 bases at V and 1 base at J, with 13 bases between. This CDR3 has 14 residues.